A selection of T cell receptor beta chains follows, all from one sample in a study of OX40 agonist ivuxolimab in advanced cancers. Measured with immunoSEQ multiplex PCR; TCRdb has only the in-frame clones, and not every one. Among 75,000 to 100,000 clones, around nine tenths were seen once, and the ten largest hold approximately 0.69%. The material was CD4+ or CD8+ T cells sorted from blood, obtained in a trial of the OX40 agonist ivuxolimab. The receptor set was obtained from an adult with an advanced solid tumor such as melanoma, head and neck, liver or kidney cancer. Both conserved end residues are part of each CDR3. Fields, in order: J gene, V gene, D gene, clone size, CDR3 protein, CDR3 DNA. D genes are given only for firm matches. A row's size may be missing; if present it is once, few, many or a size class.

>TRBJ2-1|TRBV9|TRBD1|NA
CASSGGQGRYEQFF
TGTGCCAGCAGCGGGGGACAGGGACGCTATGAGCAGTTCTTC
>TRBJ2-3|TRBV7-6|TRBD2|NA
CASSLRTSGRASSRDTQYF
TGTGCCAGCAGCTTAAGGACTAGCGGGAGGGCCAGTTCGAGAGATACGCAGTATTTT
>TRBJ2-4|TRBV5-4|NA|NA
CASSLVGSTAKNIQYF
TGTGCCAGCAGCTTGGTTGGGAGCACAGCCAAAAACATTCAGTACTTC
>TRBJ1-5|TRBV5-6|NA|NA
CASSCRGSHSNQPQHF
TGTGCCAGCAGCTGCCGGGGCAGCCATAGCAATCAGCCCCAGCATTTT
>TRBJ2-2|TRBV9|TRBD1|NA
CASSVATGANTGELFF
TGTGCCAGCAGCGTAGCCACAGGGGCGAACACCGGGGAGCTGTTTTTT
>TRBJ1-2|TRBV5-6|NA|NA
CASSQDRRRYGYTF
TGTGCCAGCAGCCAGGACCGGAGGAGGTATGGCTACACCTTC
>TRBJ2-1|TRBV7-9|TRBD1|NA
CASRLGEGAPYNEQFF
TGTGCCAGCAGATTAGGTGAGGGGGCGCCCTACAATGAGCAGTTCTTC
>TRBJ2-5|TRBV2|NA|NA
CASSEASGRNQETQYF
TGTGCCAGCAGTGAAGCCTCAGGGCGGAACCAAGAGACCCAGTACTTC
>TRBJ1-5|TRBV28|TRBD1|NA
CASSQRTGAYSNQPQHF
TGTGCCAGCAGTCAACGGACAGGAGCCTATAGCAATCAGCCCCAGCATTTT
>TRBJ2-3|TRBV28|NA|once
CASSSWGSHTDTQYF
TGTGCCAGCAGTTCTTGGGGGTCCCACACAGATACGCAGTATTTT
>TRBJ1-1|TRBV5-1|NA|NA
CASSRGGGENTEAFF
TGCGCCAGCAGCCGGGGAGGAGGGGAGAACACTGAAGCTTTCTTT
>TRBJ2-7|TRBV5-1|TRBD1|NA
CASSLGQGLYEQYF
TGCGCCAGCAGCTTGGGACAGGGTCTCTACGAGCAGTACTTC
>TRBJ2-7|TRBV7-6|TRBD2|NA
CASSPVLAGGVEQYF
TGTGCCAGCAGCCCGGTGTTAGCGGGAGGAGTCGAGCAGTACTTC
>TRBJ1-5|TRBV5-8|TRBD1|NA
CASSLATGGNQPQHF
TGTGCCAGCAGCTTGGCGACAGGGGGGAATCAGCCCCAGCATTTT
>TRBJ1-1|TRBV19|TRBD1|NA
CASSRGQGRNTEAFF
TGTGCCAGTAGTCGGGGACAGGGACGGAACACTGAAGCTTTCTTT
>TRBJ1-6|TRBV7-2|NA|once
CASSLGAASYNSPLHF
TGTGCCAGCAGCTTAGGAGCAGCCTCCTATAATTCACCCCTCCACTTT
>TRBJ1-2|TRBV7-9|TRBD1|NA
CASRGTGTGYGYTF
TGTGCCAGCAGGGGGACCGGGACAGGTTATGGCTACACCTTC
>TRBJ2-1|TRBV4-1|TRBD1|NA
CASSQGGRGRGYNEQFF
TGCGCCAGCAGCCAGGGGGGCAGGGGGCGAGGGTACAATGAGCAGTTCTTC
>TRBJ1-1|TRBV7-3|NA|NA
CASSLTGSGTEAFF
TGTGCCAGCAGCTTGACGGGGAGTGGCACTGAAGCTTTCTTT
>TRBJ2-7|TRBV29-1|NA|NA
CSVYWDTSYEQYF
TGCAGCGTTTATTGGGACACCTCCTACGAGCAGTACTTC
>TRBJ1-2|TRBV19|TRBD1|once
CASSDRGPGYTF
TGTGCCAGTAGTGACAGGGGGCCAGGCTACACCTTC
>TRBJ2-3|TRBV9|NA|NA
CASSAQSGRGTDTQYF
TGTGCCAGCAGCGCTCAATCGGGCAGGGGTACAGATACGCAGTATTTT
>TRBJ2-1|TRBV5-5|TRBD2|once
CASSLVWMPGGPQDEQFF
TGTGCCAGCAGCTTGGTTTGGATGCCGGGAGGGCCCCAGGATGAGCAGTTCTTC
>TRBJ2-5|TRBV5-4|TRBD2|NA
CASSPGGRSQETQYF
TGTGCCAGCAGCCCGGGGGGGAGGAGCCAAGAGACCCAGTACTTC
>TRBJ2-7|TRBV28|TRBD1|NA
CASKSQGTGLREQYF
TGTGCCAGCAAAAGTCAAGGGACAGGTCTTCGCGAGCAGTACTTC
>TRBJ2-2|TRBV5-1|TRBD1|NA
CASSLRGQGNTGELFF
TGCGCCAGCAGCTTAAGGGGACAGGGGAATACCGGGGAGCTGTTTTTT
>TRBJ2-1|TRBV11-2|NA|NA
CASSLLLYNEQFF
TGTGCCAGCAGCCTCCTTCTCTACAATGAGCAGTTCTTC
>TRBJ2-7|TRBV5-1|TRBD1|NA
CASSFDRGDSYEQYF
TGCGCCAGCAGCTTCGACAGGGGCGACTCCTACGAGCAGTACTTC
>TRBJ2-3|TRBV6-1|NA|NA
CASSPGLAADTQYF
TGTGCCAGCAGTCCAGGGCTAGCAGCAGATACGCAGTATTTT
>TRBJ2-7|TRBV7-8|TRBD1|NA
CASSPFRDRASYEQYF
TGTGCCAGCAGCCCTTTTAGGGACAGGGCTTCCTACGAGCAGTACTTC
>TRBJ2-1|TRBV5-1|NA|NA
CASSGTGGYNEQFF
TGCGCCAGCAGCGGAACCGGGGGATACAATGAGCAGTTCTTC
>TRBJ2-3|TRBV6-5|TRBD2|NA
CASSYLAGRRADTQYF
TGTGCCAGCAGTTACCTAGCGGGAAGGCGGGCAGATACGCAGTATTTT
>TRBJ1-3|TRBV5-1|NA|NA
CASSLDTSGNTIYF
TGCGCCAGCAGCTTGGATACCTCTGGAAACACCATATATTTT
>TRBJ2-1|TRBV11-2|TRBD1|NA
CASSLVFGTGGSYNEQFF
TGTGCCAGCAGCTTAGTTTTCGGGACAGGGGGCTCCTACAATGAGCAGTTCTTC
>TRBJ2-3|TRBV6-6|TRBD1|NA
CASTRQGTSTDTQYF
TGTGCCAGCACCAGACAGGGAACTAGCACAGATACGCAGTATTTT
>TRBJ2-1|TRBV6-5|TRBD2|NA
CASSPSGRAYNEQFF
TGTGCCAGCAGTCCCAGCGGGAGGGCCTACAATGAGCAGTTCTTC
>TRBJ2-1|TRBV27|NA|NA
CASSLLQGIFNEQFF
TGTGCCAGCAGTTTATTACAGGGAATTTTCAATGAGCAGTTCTTC
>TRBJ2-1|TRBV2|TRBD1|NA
CASMVNRGEDEQFF
TGTGCCAGCATGGTAAACAGGGGGGAAGATGAGCAGTTCTTC
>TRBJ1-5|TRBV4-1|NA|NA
CASSHLIRQPQHF
TGCGCCAGCAGCCACCTGATACGGCAGCCCCAGCATTTT
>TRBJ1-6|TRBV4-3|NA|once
CASSQDLGLSSYNSPLHF
TGCGCCAGCAGCCAAGATCTGGGATTGAGCTCCTATAATTCACCCCTCCACTTT
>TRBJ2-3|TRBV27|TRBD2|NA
CASSTRTSALRAPDTQYF
TGTGCCAGCAGTACTCGGACTAGCGCCCTTAGAGCCCCAGATACGCAGTATTTT
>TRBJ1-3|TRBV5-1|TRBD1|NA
CASSLPQGGAKNTIYF
TGCGCCAGCAGCTTACCCCAGGGGGGGGCGAAAAACACCATATATTTT
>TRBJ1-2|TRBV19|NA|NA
CASSRSGQGAYGYTF
TGTGCCAGTAGTCGATCGGGTCAGGGCGCCTATGGCTACACCTTC
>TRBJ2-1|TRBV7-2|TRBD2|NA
CASSTGLAEHNEQFF
TGTGCCAGCAGCACGGGACTAGCGGAGCACAATGAGCAGTTCTTC
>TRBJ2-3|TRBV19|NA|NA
CASRSIAKDSITQYF
TGTGCCAGTAGAAGTATCGCGAAGGACTCAATTACGCAGTATTTT